Listed below are T cell receptor beta chains from one sample, sequenced in a study of blood T cell repertoires in COVID-19. Sequenced by immunoSEQ multiplex PCR; TCRdb stores in-frame clones only, minus some. The repertoire holds fewer than 350,000 clones, with around 86% as singletons. The sequencing sample was made of PBMCs or T cells enriched from blood (not recorded which). Receptors originate from a woman between 40 and 55 years old who had recovered from COVID-19. Each CDR3 is given without its conserved first and last residue.

j_call,v_call,cdr3_aa
TRBJ2-5,TRBV7-3,ASSLGGLETQY
TRBJ1-4,TRBV18,ASSTERVGVEKLF
TRBJ2-3,TRBV11-1,ASSLTSGSADTQY
TRBJ1-6,TRBV18,ASSLRDINSPLH
TRBJ1-1,TRBV7-3,ASSRDTNTEAF
TRBJ1-5,TRBV19,ASRGRAGTGGNQPQH
TRBJ2-2,TRBV5-1,ASSLAVNTGELF
TRBJ2-7,TRBV10-1,ASSDRVLYGQY
TRBJ1-1,TRBV29-1,SGGRGTEAF
TRBJ1-3,TRBV5-8,ASSLLDSLSGNTIY
TRBJ1-2,TRBV7-9,ASSLGLDYGYT
TRBJ2-1,TRBV7-9,ASSPKTSGGTNEQF
TRBJ2-5,TRBV3-1/TRBV3-2,ASSLLTSQPSQETQY
TRBJ2-3,TRBV5-4,ASSPQDRDTDTQY
TRBJ2-7,TRBV10-3,AISPDRGSEQY
TRBJ1-1,TRBV5-1,ASSLDGGPTEAF
TRBJ2-5,TRBV5-4,ASSPLQGETQY
TRBJ1-1,TRBV5-5,ASSLVGGRNTEAF
TRBJ2-7,TRBV30,AWRRDEPI
TRBJ2-7,TRBV2,ASSEAAGEFPYEQY
TRBJ2-1,TRBV3-1/TRBV3-2,ASSQDRTYRNEQF
TRBJ2-1,TRBV9,ASSPRGLGGYNEQF
TRBJ2-1,TRBV5-4,ASSSPTSGGYNEQF
TRBJ2-1,TRBV18,ASSPTSGTSYNEQF
TRBJ2-3,TRBV11-2,ASSQRQTGDLTDTQY
TRBJ2-4,TRBV5-6,ASSLLTSGGWYIQY
TRBJ1-1,TRBV30,AWNSLWTGGTEAF
TRBJ2-1,TRBV19,ASSVTGVAEINEQF
TRBJ1-1,TRBV19,ASRQMNTEAF